The entry below gives a single T cell receptor beta chain sequence along with its context. This record belongs to a study of blood T cell repertoires in COVID-19. About the research overall: Samples representing acute and convalescent COVID-19 were sourced from the United States, Italy and Spain.

Per the original methods: Reference gene primer amplification yielded estimated nucleated cell counts. Profiled with immunoSEQ multiplex PCR; TCRdb holds only in-frame clones, not every one. V and J calls and clone size follow that table, whereas D and trimming were derived from the DNA. The table lists roughly 330,000 clones, 70% to 90% of them singletons. Trimming at V came to 0 bases and at J to 4 bases, leaving 7 bases not matched to a gene. Germline CDR1 and CDR2: SGHRS and YFSETQ. The CDR3 is 17 residues long. This rearrangement joins TRBV5-1 to TRBJ2-7, with 13 positions matching TRBD2. What was sequenced was PBMCs or T cells enriched from blood (not recorded which). This TCR derives from a woman under 40 who had recovered from COVID-19. The CDR3 region is CASSLGWTSGGRYEQYF. The CDR3 DNA reads as TGCGCCAGCAGCTTGGGGTGGACTAGCGGGGGAAGATACGAGCAGTACTTC.